This T cell receptor beta chain was retrieved from a study of shared clonotypes between healthy human individuals. Findings of the study overall: Approximately 5% of naive CD4 clonotypes were shared across four donors. Clonotype sharing among donors likely depends on sequencing depth.

Comment on this clone: Its antigen is undetermined.

CDR1 KGHSH and CDR2 LQKENI come from the germline V gene. Trimming pared 3 bases from V and 2 bases from J, leaving 13 bases between. This CDR3 region has 16 residues. Repertoires were generated with immunoSEQ multiplex PCR, while TCRdb's copy carries only in-frame clones and drops some. The sample shows 2.3 million or so clones, about 92% of them seen only once. The chain uses TRBV18 and TRBJ2-2; possibly TRBD2 for D (5 bases). Sequenced input: naive CD4+ T cells from PBMCs. Subset noted: CD45RA+ positively selected. This clonotype was obtained from a man aged 18 to 35 in good health. Some clones in this sample may be carry-over from other donors' samples. CDR3 in amino acids: CASSPSRASNTGELFF. CDR3 DNA sequence: TGTGCCAGCTCACCGTCGAGGGCCTCAAACACCGGGGAGCTGTTTTTT. Complete variable domain (other parts from reference TRBV18 and TRBJ2-2): NAGVMQNPRHLVRRRGQEARLRCSPMKGHSHVYWYRQLPEEGLKFMVYLQKENIIDESGMPKERFSAEFPKEGPSILRIQQVVRGDSAAYFCASSPSRASNTGELFFGEGSRLTVL.